This T cell receptor beta chain was identified during a study of Graves' ophthalmopathy and Graves' hyperthyroidism. Those donors who had ophthalmopathy presented with moderate-to-severe activity, a CAS of ≥3, a NOSPECS of ≥4 and a duration under 3 months. Patients were left out if they had other autoimmune diseases, uncontrolled infections, pregnancy or lactation. The study, taken as a whole, reports: With 70.59% sensitivity and 72.22% specificity, the model predicted ophthalmopathy progression.

The ends lost 6 bases at V and 4 bases at J; junction bases unmatched: 0. CDR3 length: 13 amino acids. TCR beta CDR3 regions were amplified from RNA transcripts. Following a first-round RT-PCR that used HTBI primers, a second-round multiplex PCR was carried out. From the multiplex PCR reads, TCRdb called clonotypes with MiXCR, one entry per CDR3 protein. The table has 210,000 or so distinct CDR3 sequences, 25% to 30% seen once; the top ten hold 8.5% to 9.5%. In its sample, this clonotype was seen a few times. Antigen unknown. The genes are TRBV12-3 or TRBV12-4 and TRBJ2-5, with 12 bases that match TRBD2. Sequenced sample: peripheral blood. The sequence derives from a man between 50 and 59 years old with Graves' ophthalmopathy. In nucleotides, the CDR3 is TGTGCCAGCAGGGGACTAGCGGGAGAGACCCAGTACTTC. It specifies CASRGLAGETQYF.